A selection of T cell receptor beta chains follows, all from one sample in a study of shared clonotypes between healthy human individuals. The method was immunoSEQ multiplex PCR; TCRdb's version includes in-frame clones alone and lacks a portion of them. The profile shows approximately 1.5 million clones, under 99% of them singletons. Sequencing input: naive CD4+ T cells sorted from blood. The receptors shown here come from a man aged 25 to 40 in good health. CDR3s include the opening cysteine and the closing phenylalanine or tryptophan. Fields, in order: J gene, V gene, clone size, D gene, CDR3 protein, CDR3 DNA. D genes are given only for firm matches. Size is omitted from some rows. Given values are once, few, many or a class for expanded clones.

>TRBJ2-7|TRBV28|.|.
CASPPYKPDSPHSYEQYF
TGTGCCAGCCCCCCCTACAAGCCGGACAGCCCGCACTCCTACGAGCAGTACTTC
>TRBJ2-2|TRBV18|.|.
CASQDSTGELFF
TGTGCCAGCCAGGACAGCACCGGGGAGCTGTTTTTT
>TRBJ2-3|TRBV28|.|TRBD1
CASSPRQGSSTDTQYF
TGTGCCAGCAGTCCCCGACAGGGTTCTAGCACAGATACGCAGTATTTT
>TRBJ2-3|TRBV6-5|.|TRBD1
CASRIRDRVTDTQYF
TGTGCCAGCAGAATCCGGGACAGGGTCACAGATACGCAGTATTTT
>TRBJ2-7|TRBV4-3|.|.
CASSQGQSSYEQYF
TGCGCCAGCAGCCAAGGGCAGAGCTCCTACGAGCAGTACTTC
>TRBJ2-5|TRBV9|once|.
CASSVDVARTQETQYF
TGTGCCAGCAGCGTAGACGTGGCGAGGACCCAAGAGACCCAGTACTTC
>TRBJ2-2|TRBV7-7|once|.
CASSLSAGLGTGELFF
TGTGCCAGCAGCTTAAGTGCGGGGCTTGGGACCGGGGAGCTGTTTTTT
>TRBJ2-7|TRBV28|.|.
CASRPGHFLYEQYF
TGTGCCAGCAGGCCGGGACACTTCTTGTACGAGCAGTACTTC
>TRBJ2-1|TRBV27|.|TRBD1
CASSQEPTGMEQFF
TGTGCCAGCAGCCAAGAACCGACAGGGATGGAGCAGTTCTTC
>TRBJ2-1|TRBV2|.|TRBD2
CASSEAAGLAEQFF
TGTGCCAGCAGTGAAGCGGCAGGACTAGCGGAGCAGTTCTTC
>TRBJ1-1|TRBV29-1|.|.
CSVRPRMNTEAFF
TGCAGCGTCCGGCCAAGGATGAACACTGAAGCTTTCTTT
>TRBJ2-7|TRBV10-3|.|.
CAISEKNEQYF
TGTGCCATCAGTGAAAAGAACGAGCAGTACTTC
>TRBJ2-7|TRBV11-2|.|.
CASSLKSSSYEQYF
TGTGCCAGCAGCTTAAAGTCTTCCTCCTACGAGCAGTACTTC
>TRBJ2-2|TRBV6-5|.|TRBD2
CASSKLAGGTGELFF
TGTGCCAGCAGTAAACTAGCGGGAGGTACCGGGGAGCTGTTTTTT
>TRBJ1-4|TRBV19|.|.
CASSPTNEKLFF
TGTGCCAGTAGTCCCACCAATGAAAAACTGTTTTTT
>TRBJ1-5|TRBV27|.|.
CASKTVGRNQPQHF
TGTGCCAGCAAGACAGTCGGGCGCAATCAGCCCCAGCATTTT
>TRBJ2-6|TRBV29-1|.|.
CSVAVSSGANVLTF
TGCAGCGTTGCGGTCAGCTCTGGGGCCAACGTCCTGACTTTC
>TRBJ2-7|TRBV27|few|TRBD2
CASSLLGGRADEQYF
TGTGCCAGCAGTTTATTGGGCGGGAGGGCCGACGAGCAGTACTTC
>TRBJ2-1|TRBV7-8|.|TRBD2
CASSLRRGSYNEQFF
TGTGCCAGCAGCTTAAGGCGGGGGTCCTACAATGAGCAGTTCTTC
>TRBJ1-5|TRBV28|.|TRBD1
CASSSERGQMYSNQPQHF
TGTGCCAGCAGTTCCGAACGGGGACAGATGTATAGCAATCAGCCCCAGCATTTT
>TRBJ2-7|TRBV7-2|.|TRBD2
CASSHEPSGSREQYF
TGTGCCAGCAGTCATGAGCCTAGCGGGAGTCGGGAGCAGTACTTC
>TRBJ1-2|TRBV28|.|.
CASTGDFSYGYTF
TGTGCCAGCACCGGGGACTTTTCCTATGGCTACACCTTC
>TRBJ1-5|TRBV5-4|.|.
CASSLDSNQPQHF
TGTGCCAGCAGCTTGGATTCAAATCAGCCCCAGCATTTT
>TRBJ2-7|TRBV30|once|.
CAWKPWGGYEQYF
TGTGCCTGGAAACCCTGGGGCGGCTACGAGCAGTACTTC
>TRBJ2-2|TRBV19|.|TRBD2
CASTWREGNTGELFF
TGTGCCAGTACTTGGCGGGAGGGGAACACCGGGGAGCTGTTTTTT
>TRBJ1-1|TRBV11-2|.|.
CASSPPGRLGAFF
TGTGCCAGCAGCCCGCCGGGACGCCTAGGAGCTTTCTTT
>TRBJ2-1|TRBV29-1|.|.
CSALTFSSYNEQFF
TGCAGCGCTTTGACATTCTCCTCCTACAATGAGCAGTTCTTC
>TRBJ2-1|TRBV6-5|.|TRBD1
CASSGGTASYNEQFF
TGTGCCAGCAGTGGTGGGACAGCCTCTTACAATGAGCAGTTCTTC
>TRBJ2-3|TRBV9|.|TRBD2
CASSRRGTSSTDTQYF
TGTGCCAGCAGCCGGCGGGGGACCTCTAGCACAGATACGCAGTATTTT
>TRBJ1-1|TRBV18|.|.
CASSPRLQGGMNTEAFF
TGTGCCAGCTCACCACGTCTACAGGGCGGAATGAACACTGAAGCTTTCTTT
>TRBJ2-7|TRBV10-3|.|.
CAIPGPRNEQYF
TGTGCCATCCCGGGACCTCGAAACGAGCAGTACTTC
>TRBJ2-3|TRBV5-1|once|.
CASSAGATDTDTQYF
TGCGCCAGCAGCGCGGGGGCGACAGACACAGATACGCAGTATTTT
>TRBJ2-1|TRBV7-6|.|TRBD2
CASSYSPTSGRARNEQFF
TGTGCCAGCAGCTACTCCCCGACTAGCGGGAGGGCCCGCAATGAGCAGTTCTTC
>TRBJ2-3|TRBV9|.|TRBD2
CASSVEVAGGHTQYF
TGTGCCAGCAGCGTAGAAGTAGCGGGAGGGCATACGCAGTATTTT
>TRBJ2-1|TRBV19|.|.
CASSWERLSYNEQFF
TGTGCCAGTAGTTGGGAGCGGCTTTCCTACAATGAGCAGTTCTTC
>TRBJ2-7|TRBV9|.|TRBD1
CASSVDNRGPSYEQYF
TGTGCCAGCAGCGTAGACAACAGGGGGCCGTCCTACGAGCAGTACTTC
>TRBJ2-3|TRBV15|.|.
CATSREKGMGTDTQYF
TGTGCCACCAGCAGAGAAAAGGGGATGGGCACAGATACGCAGTATTTT
>TRBJ2-7|TRBV6-5|.|.
CASSRGQGPYEQYF
TGTGCCAGCAGTAGAGGTCAGGGTCCCTACGAGCAGTACTTC
>TRBJ2-7|TRBV4-1|.|.
CASSQDLNRPKEYF
TGCGCCAGCAGCCAAGATCTGAACAGACCGAAGGAGTACTTC
>TRBJ1-5|TRBV30|.|TRBD1
CAWSGRGPNQPQHF
TGTGCCTGGAGTGGCAGGGGGCCTAATCAGCCCCAGCATTTT